This is a list of T cell receptor beta chains from one sample in a study of early stage breast cancer tumors. Here immunoSEQ multiplex PCR was the method, and the copy in TCRdb shows in-frame clones only, minus some. The sample includes roughly 53,000 clones, about 90% of them seen just once. Sequenced material: blood. Every receptor here comes from a person aged 70 to 79 with breast cancer. CDR3s include the opening cysteine and the closing phenylalanine or tryptophan. D genes are given only for firm matches. A clone size is listed for some rows: how often the clone was seen (once, few, many), or a class if it is expanded.

size	V	D	J	CDR3	DNA
.	TRBV7-9	.	TRBJ1-1	CASSLGQGSTEAFF	TGTGCCAGCAGCTTAGGGCAGGGGAGCACTGAAGCTTTCTTT
.	TRBV10-3	TRBD1	TRBJ1-5	CASTGGENQPQHF	TGTGCCAGTACAGGGGGCGAGAATCAGCCCCAGCATTTT
.	TRBV27	TRBD1	TRBJ1-2	CASSFGQGDSGYTF	TGTGCCAGCAGTTTTGGACAGGGCGATTCTGGCTACACCTTC
.	TRBV5-1	.	TRBJ2-3	CASSAGLVPTDTQYF	TGCGCCAGCAGCGCCGGACTCGTCCCCACAGATACGCAGTATTTT
.	TRBV5-1	.	TRBJ2-5	CASSSLQTQETQYF	TGCGCCAGCAGCTCTCTTCAGACTCAAGAGACCCAGTACTTC
.	TRBV19	TRBD1	TRBJ1-2	CASHTGVGGYTF	TGTGCCAGTCACACAGGGGTGGGTGGCTACACCTTC
.	TRBV30	.	TRBJ2-7	CAWSVDSLREQYF	TGTGCCTGGAGTGTAGACAGTCTGCGAGAGCAGTACTTC
.	TRBV6-6	TRBD2	TRBJ2-7	CASRGGKREQYF	TGTGCCAGCCGGGGGGGCAAGCGCGAGCAGTACTTC
.	TRBV4-1	.	TRBJ1-2	CASSQADSANYGYTF	TGCGCCAGCAGCCAAGCGGACAGTGCTAACTATGGCTACACCTTC
.	TRBV19	.	TRBJ2-7	CASSSGHSSYEQYF	TGTGCCAGTAGCTCCGGACACTCCTCCTACGAGCAGTACTTC
.	TRBV18	TRBD1	TRBJ2-7	CASSPRDSYSYEQYF	TGTGCCAGCTCACCCCGGGACAGCTACTCCTACGAGCAGTACTTC
.	TRBV7-3	.	TRBJ1-6	CASSLDSSASPLHF	TGTGCCAGCAGCCTGGACAGTTCGGCTTCACCCCTCCACTTT
.	TRBV7-8	TRBD2	TRBJ2-2	CASSLGLAGVGTGELFF	TGTGCCAGCAGCTTAGGATTGGCGGGAGTTGGGACCGGGGAGCTGTTTTTT
.	TRBV19	.	TRBJ2-5	CASSIAGGETQYF	TGTGCCAGTAGTATAGCCGGCGGAGAGACCCAGTACTTC
.	TRBV6-6	.	TRBJ1-1	CASRLRMNTEAFF	TGTGCCAGCAGACTACGAATGAACACTGAAGCTTTCTTT
.	TRBV5-8	.	TRBJ1-1	CASGHRDTEAFF	TGTGCCAGCGGTCACAGGGACACTGAAGCTTTCTTT
.	TRBV5-4	.	TRBJ1-2	CASSLSRSANYGYTF	TGTGCCAGCAGCTTGTCTCGGTCGGCTAACTATGGCTACACCTTC
.	TRBV5-5	TRBD1	TRBJ2-7	CASSLGQGAYEQYF	TGTGCCAGCAGCTTGGGACAGGGGGCGTACGAGCAGTACTTC
.	TRBV6-6	.	TRBJ1-1	CASSMRGSGDTEAFF	TGTGCCAGCAGTATGAGGGGTTCGGGGGACACTGAAGCTTTCTTT
.	TRBV5-1	TRBD1	TRBJ1-4	CASSSQGVDEKLFF	TGCGCCAGCAGCTCACAGGGGGTGGATGAAAAACTGTTTTTT
.	TRBV4-3	.	TRBJ1-4	CASSQVVEEKLFF	TGCGCCAGCAGCCAGGTAGTAGAGGAAAAACTGTTTTTT
.	TRBV5-5	.	TRBJ2-5	CASSFSAAIRETQYF	TGTGCCAGCAGCTTTTCGGCGGCTATCCGTGAGACCCAGTACTTC
.	TRBV11-3	TRBD2	TRBJ2-7	CASSLIPGGEQYF	TGTGCCAGCAGCTTAATTCCGGGGGGGGAGCAGTACTTC
.	TRBV5-1	TRBD2	TRBJ2-7	CASSLGTSGAYEQYF	TGCGCCAGCAGCCTGGGGACTAGCGGAGCCTACGAGCAGTACTTC
.	TRBV19	.	TRBJ2-2	CASRTGANTGELFF	TGTGCCAGTAGAACCGGTGCGAACACCGGGGAGCTGTTTTTT
.	TRBV7-2	.	TRBJ1-1	CASSLVASGGTEAFF	TGTGCCAGCAGCTTAGTGGCCTCCGGGGGGACTGAAGCTTTCTTT
.	TRBV11-2	.	TRBJ2-3	CASSLGVRTDTQYF	TGTGCCAGCAGCTTAGGAGTGCGCACAGATACGCAGTATTTT
.	TRBV19	.	TRBJ2-7	CASSSGQSSYEQYF	TGTGCCAGTAGTAGTGGACAGAGCTCCTACGAGCAGTACTTC
.	TRBV29-1	.	TRBJ2-7	CSVASSASYEQYF	TGCAGCGTGGCGTCTAGTGCGTCCTACGAGCAGTACTTC
.	TRBV9	.	TRBJ2-3	CASSVSPADTQYF	TGTGCCAGCAGCGTCAGTCCCGCAGATACGCAGTATTTT
.	TRBV30	.	TRBJ2-7	CAWSSKSTYEQYF	TGTGCCTGGAGTTCGAAGAGTACCTACGAGCAGTACTTC
.	TRBV11-2	TRBD2	TRBJ2-5	CASALLGASGQETQYF	TGTGCCAGCGCCCTCTTGGGGGCTAGCGGGCAAGAGACCCAGTACTTC
.	TRBV11-3	TRBD2	TRBJ2-3	CASSLEVSGVLADTQYF	TGTGCCAGCAGCTTAGAGGTTAGCGGGGTTTTGGCAGATACGCAGTATTTT
.	TRBV14	TRBD1	TRBJ1-2	CASSQRTGDGYTF	TGTGCCAGCAGCCAGCGGACAGGGGATGGCTACACCTTC
.	TRBV7-8	.	TRBJ2-7	CASSLVGAYEQYF	TGTGCCAGCAGCTTAGTAGGAGCCTACGAGCAGTACTTC
.	TRBV5-1	.	TRBJ1-6	CASSYESSYNSPLHF	TGCGCCAGCAGTTATGAGAGCTCCTATAATTCACCCCTCCACTTT
.	TRBV5-1	TRBD1	TRBJ1-1	CASSSGDRVTEAFF	TGCGCCAGCAGCTCCGGGGACAGGGTAACTGAAGCTTTCTTT
.	TRBV9	.	TRBJ2-1	CASSPRGALVNEQFF	TGTGCCAGCAGCCCCCGGGGGGCCCTCGTGAATGAGCAGTTCTTC
.	TRBV10-3	.	TRBJ1-1	CAISGQAGIGTEAFF	TGTGCCATCAGTGGGCAGGCGGGGATAGGGACTGAAGCTTTCTTT
.	TRBV9	TRBD2	TRBJ2-3	CASSPGASGGGRDTQYF	TGTGCCAGCAGCCCCGGGGCTAGCGGGGGGGGTAGAGATACGCAGTATTTT
.	TRBV5-1	.	TRBJ2-5	CASSSRDTQETQYF	TGCGCCAGCAGCTCCCGGGACACTCAAGAGACCCAGTACTTC
once	TRBV7-9	TRBD1	TRBJ2-7	CASSHTGDRVHEQYF	TGTGCCAGCAGCCACACCGGGGACAGGGTGCACGAGCAGTACTTC
.	TRBV27	TRBD2	TRBJ2-7	CAAGGAYEQYF	TGTGCCGCGGGGGGCGCCTACGAGCAGTACTTC
.	TRBV10-2	.	TRBJ2-4	CASRLGARSDIQYF	TGCGCCAGCAGGTTAGGGGCTCGGTCCGACATTCAGTACTTC
.	TRBV5-1	TRBD1	TRBJ1-6	CASSSDRGNSPLHF	TGCGCCAGCAGTTCTGACAGGGGGAATTCACCCCTCCACTTT
.	TRBV19	TRBD2	TRBJ2-1	CASSIAGGLYNEQFF	TGTGCCAGTAGTATAGCGGGGGGGCTCTACAATGAGCAGTTCTTC
.	TRBV4-1	TRBD2	TRBJ2-2	CSSSQVGLAGGRNTGELFF	TGCTCCAGCAGCCAAGTCGGCCTAGCGGGGGGTCGGAACACCGGGGAGCTGTTTTTT
.	TRBV20-1	.	TRBJ1-6	CSAPSPLHF	TGCAGTGCTCCGTCACCCCTCCACTTT
.	TRBV29-1	.	TRBJ1-3	CSVVGLSGNTIYF	TGCAGCGTTGTGGGGCTCTCTGGAAACACCATATATTTT
.	TRBV5-6	TRBD1	TRBJ2-7	CASSYIAGTGSSYEQYF	TGTGCCAGCAGTTATATCGCCGGGACAGGGAGCTCCTACGAGCAGTACTTC
.	TRBV29-1	TRBD1	TRBJ2-5	CSVPGQGPETQYF	TGCAGCGTTCCCGGACAGGGGCCAGAGACCCAGTACTTC